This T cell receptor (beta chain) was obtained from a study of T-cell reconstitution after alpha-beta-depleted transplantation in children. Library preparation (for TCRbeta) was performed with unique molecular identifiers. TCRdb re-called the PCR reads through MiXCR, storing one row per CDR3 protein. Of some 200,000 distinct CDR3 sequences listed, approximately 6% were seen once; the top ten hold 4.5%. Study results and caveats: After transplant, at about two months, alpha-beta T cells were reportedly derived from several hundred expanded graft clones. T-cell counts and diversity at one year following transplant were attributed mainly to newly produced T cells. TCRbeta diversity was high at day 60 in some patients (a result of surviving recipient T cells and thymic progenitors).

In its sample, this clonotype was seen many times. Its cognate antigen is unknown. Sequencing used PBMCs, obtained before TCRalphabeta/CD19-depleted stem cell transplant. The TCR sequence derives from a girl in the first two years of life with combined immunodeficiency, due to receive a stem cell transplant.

The CDR3 region is CATSAGQNLPNYGYTF. CDR3 nucleotides: TGTGCCACCAGCGCCGGACAGAATCTGCCTAACTATGGCTACACCTTC. V usage is TRBV15 and J usage is TRBJ1-2, with a possible D match to TRBD1 (6 bases). The CDR3 loop spans 16 amino acids. Trimming cost V 5 bases and J 0 bases, with 16 bases left between them. Germline V gene data show CDR1 as LNHNV and CDR2 as YYDKDF (reference sequence).